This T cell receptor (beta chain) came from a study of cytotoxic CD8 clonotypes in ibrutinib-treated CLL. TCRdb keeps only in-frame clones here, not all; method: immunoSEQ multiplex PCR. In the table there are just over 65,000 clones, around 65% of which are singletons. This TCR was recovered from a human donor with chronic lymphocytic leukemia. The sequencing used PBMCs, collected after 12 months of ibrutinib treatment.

CDR3 loop: CAWSVRGAMNTEAFF. Here the CDR3 DNA reads TGTGCCTGGAGTGTACGTGGGGCCATGAACACTGAAGCTTTCTTT. The chain couples TRBV30 to TRBJ1-1, with TRBD1 as a possible D gene (5 bases). CDR1 is GTSNPN and CDR2 is SVGIG in the germline V gene (reference sequence). The CDR3 is made up of 15 amino acids. V was clipped by 0 bases and J by 0 bases, with 11 bases between them.